This is a list of T cell receptor beta chains from one sample in a study of control samples from healthy donors and cancer patients. TCRdb's table, derived via immunoSEQ multiplex PCR, lists solely in-frame clones and lacks some. The table records more than 65,000 clones, roughly 89% of them present only once. The sample was PBMCs. The receptors shown here come from an older woman with head and neck cancer. The CDR3 runs from the conserved cysteine through the conserved F or W. The D gene is left open where the match is weak. The size entry is marked missing in some rows and otherwise reads once, few, many or a size class.

clone_size: NA
cdr3_length: 16
d_call: NA
j_call: TRBJ1-5
v_call: TRBV28
cdr3_nt: TGTGCCAGCAGTCGCCTCGGTGGAGGGCGCAATCAGCCCCAGCATTTT
cdr3_aa: CASSRLGGGRNQPQHF

clone_size: NA
cdr3_length: 15
d_call: TRBD1
j_call: TRBJ2-1
v_call: TRBV27
cdr3_nt: TGTGCCAGCAGTTTCGACAGGGGGGTGGGTAGTGAGCAGTTCTTC
cdr3_aa: CASSFDRGVGSEQFF

clone_size: NA
cdr3_length: 16
d_call: NA
j_call: TRBJ2-7
v_call: TRBV19
cdr3_nt: TGTGCCAGTAGTATCCCAAGGCCGGCGGGGACCTACGAGCAGTACTTC
cdr3_aa: CASSIPRPAGTYEQYF

clone_size: NA
cdr3_length: 16
d_call: TRBD2
j_call: TRBJ2-3
v_call: TRBV6-6
cdr3_nt: TGTGCCAGCACCCCCCGGGGACTAGCGGGAGCTGATACGCAGTATTTT
cdr3_aa: CASTPRGLAGADTQYF

clone_size: once
cdr3_length: 13
d_call: NA
j_call: TRBJ2-5
v_call: TRBV25-1
cdr3_nt: TGTGCCAGCAGTGTGGGACCTAGAGAGACCCAGTACTTC
cdr3_aa: CASSVGPRETQYF

clone_size: NA
cdr3_length: 18
d_call: NA
j_call: TRBJ2-5
v_call: TRBV5-1
cdr3_nt: TGCGCCAGCAGCTTGGCAGGGGGAGGGGCGGGAGACCAAGAGACCCAGTACTTC
cdr3_aa: CASSLAGGGAGDQETQYF

clone_size: NA
cdr3_length: 15
d_call: NA
j_call: TRBJ2-6
v_call: TRBV18
cdr3_nt: TGTGCCAGCTCACCATCAGGGGCTGGGGCCAACGTCCTGACTTTC
cdr3_aa: CASSPSGAGANVLTF

clone_size: NA
cdr3_length: 16
d_call: TRBD2
j_call: TRBJ2-7
v_call: TRBV7-7
cdr3_nt: TGTGCCAGCAGCCGGGGGTTAGCGGGAGTCTCTTCCGAGCAGTACTTC
cdr3_aa: CASSRGLAGVSSEQYF

clone_size: NA
cdr3_length: 12
d_call: NA
j_call: TRBJ2-7
v_call: TRBV10-3
cdr3_nt: TGTGCCATCGCGGGGCAAACCTACGAGCAGTACTTC
cdr3_aa: CAIAGQTYEQYF

clone_size: NA
cdr3_length: 15
d_call: TRBD1
j_call: TRBJ1-4
v_call: TRBV28
cdr3_nt: TGTGCCAGCAGTTTGAGGACAGGGGGCGTTGAAAAACTGTTTTTT
cdr3_aa: CASSLRTGGVEKLFF

clone_size: NA
cdr3_length: 13
d_call: NA
j_call: TRBJ1-6
v_call: TRBV9
cdr3_nt: TGTGCCAGCAGCGTAGTTTCGCAATCACCCCTCCACTTT
cdr3_aa: CASSVVSQSPLHF

clone_size: NA
cdr3_length: 14
d_call: TRBD2
j_call: TRBJ2-7
v_call: TRBV6-6
cdr3_nt: TGTGCCAGCAGATCCGGTACTAGCGGCTACGAGCAGTACTTC
cdr3_aa: CASRSGTSGYEQYF

clone_size: NA
cdr3_length: 13
d_call: NA
j_call: TRBJ2-5
v_call: TRBV12-3/TRBV12-4
cdr3_nt: TGTGCCAGCAGACGTAGTGACGGAGAGACCCAGTACTTC
cdr3_aa: CASRRSDGETQYF

clone_size: NA
cdr3_length: 15
d_call: TRBD2
j_call: TRBJ2-7
v_call: TRBV5-1
cdr3_nt: TGCGCCAGCAGCTTGTCAGCTAGCGGGACGGGCGAGCAGTACTTC
cdr3_aa: CASSLSASGTGEQYF

clone_size: NA
cdr3_length: 15
d_call: TRBD1
j_call: TRBJ2-1
v_call: TRBV25-1
cdr3_nt: TGTGCCAGCAGTGAGACAGGGGGCAGCTACAATGAGCAGTTCTTC
cdr3_aa: CASSETGGSYNEQFF

clone_size: NA
cdr3_length: 13
d_call: NA
j_call: TRBJ1-2
v_call: TRBV19
cdr3_nt: TGTGCCAGTAGTATAGAGGCAGGGTATGGCTACACCTTC
cdr3_aa: CASSIEAGYGYTF

clone_size: NA
cdr3_length: 13
d_call: NA
j_call: TRBJ2-1
v_call: TRBV7-2
cdr3_nt: TGTGCCAGCAGCTCGCGTCGGGTGGGTGAGCAGTTCTTC
cdr3_aa: CASSSRRVGEQFF

clone_size: NA
cdr3_length: 14
d_call: NA
j_call: TRBJ1-6
v_call: TRBV19
cdr3_nt: TGTGCCAGTAGTATCCGGGACCCAAATTCACCCCTCCACTTT
cdr3_aa: CASSIRDPNSPLHF

clone_size: NA
cdr3_length: 13
d_call: NA
j_call: TRBJ1-3
v_call: TRBV14
cdr3_nt: TGTGCCAGCAGCCACAGGGGTGGAAACACCATATATTTT
cdr3_aa: CASSHRGGNTIYF

clone_size: NA
cdr3_length: 15
d_call: TRBD1
j_call: TRBJ1-4
v_call: TRBV18
cdr3_nt: TGTGCCAGCTCAACAGACAGGGGAGCTAATGAAAAACTGTTTTTT
cdr3_aa: CASSTDRGANEKLFF

clone_size: NA
cdr3_length: 15
d_call: NA
j_call: TRBJ2-3
v_call: TRBV12-5
cdr3_nt: TGTGCTAGTGGTTTGGGAGAGCTTTCCGCAGATACGCAGTATTTT
cdr3_aa: CASGLGELSADTQYF

clone_size: NA
cdr3_length: 15
d_call: NA
j_call: TRBJ2-7
v_call: TRBV18
cdr3_nt: TGTGCCAGCTCACCACTTCAGGGGAGCTCCTACGAGCAGTACTTC
cdr3_aa: CASSPLQGSSYEQYF

clone_size: few
cdr3_length: 16
d_call: TRBD1
j_call: TRBJ2-1
v_call: TRBV3-1/TRBV3-2
cdr3_nt: TGTGCCAGCAGCCAAGGACTAGGACAGGGGGTCCATGAGCAGTTCTTC
cdr3_aa: CASSQGLGQGVHEQFF

clone_size: NA
cdr3_length: 17
d_call: TRBD2
j_call: TRBJ2-3
v_call: TRBV24-1
cdr3_nt: TGTGCCACCAGCCGCGGACTAGCGGGTTCATTCACAGATACGCAGTATTTT
cdr3_aa: CATSRGLAGSFTDTQYF

clone_size: NA
cdr3_length: 13
d_call: TRBD2
j_call: TRBJ2-7
v_call: TRBV28
cdr3_nt: TGTGCCAGCATCCGTAGCGGGCCCTACGAGCAGTACTTC
cdr3_aa: CASIRSGPYEQYF

clone_size: NA
cdr3_length: 16
d_call: NA
j_call: TRBJ2-7
v_call: TRBV5-1
cdr3_nt: TGCGCCAGCAGCACCGACGGGGCAGGGGGGAGCAGCGAGCAGTACTTC
cdr3_aa: CASSTDGAGGSSEQYF

clone_size: once
cdr3_length: 12
d_call: NA
j_call: TRBJ1-2
v_call: TRBV14
cdr3_nt: TGTGCCAGCAGCTTAGGACAAGCCCTCGGCACCTTC
cdr3_aa: CASSLGQALGTF

clone_size: NA
cdr3_length: 17
d_call: TRBD1
j_call: TRBJ1-2
v_call: TRBV9
cdr3_nt: TGTGCCAGCAGCGCACGGACAGGGATACAAGCTAACTATGGCTACACCTTC
cdr3_aa: CASSARTGIQANYGYTF

clone_size: NA
cdr3_length: 15
d_call: TRBD1
j_call: TRBJ1-5
v_call: TRBV9
cdr3_nt: TGTGCCAGCAGCGTCGGGACAGGGGAAAATCAGCCCCAGCATTTT
cdr3_aa: CASSVGTGENQPQHF

clone_size: NA
cdr3_length: 13
d_call: NA
j_call: TRBJ2-7
v_call: TRBV6-6
cdr3_nt: TGTGCCAGCCTCGGGACGGACTCCTACGAGCAGTACTTC
cdr3_aa: CASLGTDSYEQYF

clone_size: NA
cdr3_length: 13
d_call: TRBD1
j_call: TRBJ1-2
v_call: TRBV19
cdr3_nt: TGTGCCAGTAGCACGACAGGGGGCCTCTCTAATACCTTC
cdr3_aa: CASSTTGGLSNTF